This TCR beta chain came from a study of patients and donors after allogeneic stem cell transplantation. Losses at the gene ends were 4 bases for V and 12 bases for J; bases not matched to a gene: 3. Germline V gene sequence: CDR1 SNHLY, CDR2 FYNNEI. The CDR3 is 12 residues long. TCRdb re-called the RT-PCR reads through MiXCR, storing one row per CDR3 protein. The repertoire holds about 960,000 distinct CDR3 sequences, with more than 15% as singletons. This clonotype was seen a few times. J is TRBJ2-1 and V is TRBV2, with TRBD2 matching 10 bases. The sample comprised blood, either unsorted or a sorted T cell fraction (not recorded which). The TCR sequence derives from a human donor who was either an allogeneic HSCT recipient or a stem cell or donor lymphocyte infusion donor (not recorded which). It is not recorded whose cells these are; they may come from a transplant donor. The CDR3 sequence: CASSVSGGRQFF. Here the CDR3 DNA reads TGTGCCAGCAGTGTTAGCGGGGGGCGGCAGTTCTTC.